This T cell receptor beta chain was recovered during a study of cytomegalovirus exposure and HLA in healthy donors. The PCR made use of 60 Vbeta and 13 Jbeta primers. TCRdb's copy holds only in-frame clones and misses some; the assay was immunoSEQ multiplex PCR. The table lists about 100,000 clones. Germline CDR1 and CDR2: MNHEY and SVGAGI. Trimming cost V 2 bases and J 5 bases, with 9 bases left between them. The length of the CDR3 is 13 residues. Study results and limitations: In a later analysis, TCR beta V- and J-gene trimming was associated with a missense DCLRE1C variant. A later analysis reported that several of the most significant clusters appeared to be linked to common viral pathogens, among them Epstein-Barr virus. Most likely, a cluster of highly shared sequence variants arose as a sequencing artifact. The study assumed roughly uniform donor sequencing depth for presence/absence analyses.

Points on this clone: Its antigen is undetermined.

The sample comprised PBMCs. The sequence came from a girl aged 10-17 years in good health and CMV-seropositive. This chain uses TRBV6-5 with TRBJ1-1, with D possibly being TRBD1 (6 bases). CDR3 sequence: CASSYGGSTEAFF. In DNA, the CDR3 is TGTGCCAGCAGTTACGGGGGCAGTACTGAAGCTTTCTTT.